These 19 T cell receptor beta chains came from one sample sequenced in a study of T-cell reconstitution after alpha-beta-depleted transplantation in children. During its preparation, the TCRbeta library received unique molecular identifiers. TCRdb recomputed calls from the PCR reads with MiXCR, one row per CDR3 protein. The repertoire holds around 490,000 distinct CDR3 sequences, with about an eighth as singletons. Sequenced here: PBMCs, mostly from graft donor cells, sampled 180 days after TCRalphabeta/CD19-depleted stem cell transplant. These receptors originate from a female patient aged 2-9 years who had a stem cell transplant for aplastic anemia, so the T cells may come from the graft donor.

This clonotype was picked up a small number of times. The DNA for the CDR3 is TGTGCCAGCAGCCAGGGTCTAGCGGGAGCCCAGTTCTTC. Residues: CASSQGLAGAQFF. The rearrangement uses TRBV14 and TRBJ2-1, with TRBD2 matching over 10 bases. V shed 3 bases, J shed 13 bases, and the junction held 6 bases outside the gene matches. Germline V gene sequence: CDR1 SGHDN, CDR2 FVKESK. The CDR3 extends over 13 amino acids.

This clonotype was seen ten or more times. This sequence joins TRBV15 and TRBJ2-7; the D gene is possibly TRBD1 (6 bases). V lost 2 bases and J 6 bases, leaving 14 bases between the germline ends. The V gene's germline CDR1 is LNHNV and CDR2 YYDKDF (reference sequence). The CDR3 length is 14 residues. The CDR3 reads CATSRSGQPVEQYF. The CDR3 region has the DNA TGTGCCACCAGCAGATCCGGACAGCCTGTCGAGCAGTACTTC. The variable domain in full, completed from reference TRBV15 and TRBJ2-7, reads DAMVIQNPRYQVTQFGKPVTLSCSQTLNHNVMYWYQQKSSQAPKLLFHYYDKDFNNEADTPDNFQSRRPNTSFCFLDIRSPGLGDTAMYLCATSRSGQPVEQYFGPGTRLTVT.

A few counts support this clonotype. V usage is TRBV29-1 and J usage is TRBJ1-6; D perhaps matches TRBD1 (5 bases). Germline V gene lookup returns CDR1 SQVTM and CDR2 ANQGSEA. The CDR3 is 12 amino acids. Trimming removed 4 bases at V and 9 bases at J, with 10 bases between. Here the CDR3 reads CSVGGGGSPLHF. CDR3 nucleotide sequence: TGCAGCGTTGGCGGGGGGGGTTCACCCCTCCACTTT. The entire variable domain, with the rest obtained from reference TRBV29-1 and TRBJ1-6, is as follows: SAVISQKPSRDICQRGTSLTIQCQVDSQVTMMFWYRQQPGQSLTLIATANQGSEATYESGFVIDKFPISRPNLTFSTLTVSNMSPEDSSIYLCSVGGGGSPLHFGNGTRLTVT.

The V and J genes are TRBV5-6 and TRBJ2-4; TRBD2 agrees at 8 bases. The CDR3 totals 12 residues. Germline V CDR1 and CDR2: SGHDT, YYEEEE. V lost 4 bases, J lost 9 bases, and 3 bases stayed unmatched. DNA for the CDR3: TGTGCCAGCAGCCCCGGGGGGGGCATTCAGTACTTC. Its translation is CASSPGGGIQYF.

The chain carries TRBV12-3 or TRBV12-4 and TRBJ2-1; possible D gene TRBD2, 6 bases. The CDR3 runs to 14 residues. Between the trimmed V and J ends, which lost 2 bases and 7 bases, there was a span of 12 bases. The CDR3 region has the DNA TGTGCCAGCAGTTTAAGCGGTGGGGGGAATGAGCAGTTCTTC. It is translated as CASSLSGGGNEQFF.

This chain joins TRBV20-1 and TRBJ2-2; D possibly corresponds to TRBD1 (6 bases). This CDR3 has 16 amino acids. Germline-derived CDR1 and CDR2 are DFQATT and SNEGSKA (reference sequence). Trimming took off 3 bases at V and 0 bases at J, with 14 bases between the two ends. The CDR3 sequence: CSARIPGTSNTGELFF. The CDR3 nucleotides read TGCAGTGCTAGGATCCCCGGGACATCGAACACCGGGGAGCTGTTTTTT.

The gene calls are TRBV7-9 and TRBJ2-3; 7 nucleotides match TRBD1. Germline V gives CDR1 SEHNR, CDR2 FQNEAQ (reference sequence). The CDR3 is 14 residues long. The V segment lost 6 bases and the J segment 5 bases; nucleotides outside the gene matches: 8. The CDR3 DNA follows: TGTGCCAGCAGACAACAGGGGTCAAGAGATACGCAGTATTTT. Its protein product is CASRQQGSRDTQYF.

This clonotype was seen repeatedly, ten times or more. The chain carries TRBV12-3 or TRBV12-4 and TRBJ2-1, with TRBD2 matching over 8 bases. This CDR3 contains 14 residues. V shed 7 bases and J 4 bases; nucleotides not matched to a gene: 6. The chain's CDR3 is CASTLAGVYNEQFF. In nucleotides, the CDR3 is TGTGCCAGCACTCTAGCGGGTGTTTACAATGAGCAGTTCTTC.

CDR3 DNA: TGTGCCAGCAGCCCCCGGGACAGGGGGCCGGACGAGCAGTACGTC. Translated: CASSPRDRGPDEQYV. This chain connects TRBV7-9 to TRBJ2-7; 12 nucleotides align to TRBD1. Trimming cost V 5 bases and J 5 bases; bases outside gene matches: 7. Germline CDR1 is SEHNR and CDR2 is FQNEAQ (reference sequence). The CDR3 spans 15 residues.

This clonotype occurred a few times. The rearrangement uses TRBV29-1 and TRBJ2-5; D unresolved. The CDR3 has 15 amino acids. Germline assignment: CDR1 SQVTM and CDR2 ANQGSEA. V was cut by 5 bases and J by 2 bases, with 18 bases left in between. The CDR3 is CSVTRITTVQETQYF. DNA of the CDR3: TGCAGCGTTACCCGAATCACCACAGTTCAAGAGACCCAGTACTTC.

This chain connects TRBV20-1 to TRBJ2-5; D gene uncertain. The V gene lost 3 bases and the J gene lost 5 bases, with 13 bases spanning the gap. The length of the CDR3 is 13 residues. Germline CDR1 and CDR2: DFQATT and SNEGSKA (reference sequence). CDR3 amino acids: CSASLDRVETQYF. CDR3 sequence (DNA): TGCAGTGCTAGCCTAGACCGTGTGGAGACCCAGTACTTC.

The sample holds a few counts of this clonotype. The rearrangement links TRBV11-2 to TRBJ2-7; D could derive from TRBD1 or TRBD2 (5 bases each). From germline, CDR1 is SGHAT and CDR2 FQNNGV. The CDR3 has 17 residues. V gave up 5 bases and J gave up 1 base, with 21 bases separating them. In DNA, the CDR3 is TGTGCCAGCAGCCTCCTTCCCCTGAGGGGCAGTTCCTACGAGCAGTACGTC. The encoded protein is CASSLLPLRGSSYEQYV.

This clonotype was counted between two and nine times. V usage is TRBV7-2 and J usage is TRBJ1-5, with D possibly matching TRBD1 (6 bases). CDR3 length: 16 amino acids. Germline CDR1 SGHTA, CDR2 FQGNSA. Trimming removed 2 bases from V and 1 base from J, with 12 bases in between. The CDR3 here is CASSLRRTGSNQPQHF. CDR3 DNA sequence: TGTGCCAGCAGCTTAAGAAGAACAGGGAGCAATCAGCCCCAGCATTTT.

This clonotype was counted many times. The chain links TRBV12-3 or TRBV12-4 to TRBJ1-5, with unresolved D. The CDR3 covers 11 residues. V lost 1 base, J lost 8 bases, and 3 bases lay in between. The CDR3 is CASSLGEPQHF. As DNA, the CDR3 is TGTGCCAGCAGTTTAGGGGAGCCCCAGCATTTT.

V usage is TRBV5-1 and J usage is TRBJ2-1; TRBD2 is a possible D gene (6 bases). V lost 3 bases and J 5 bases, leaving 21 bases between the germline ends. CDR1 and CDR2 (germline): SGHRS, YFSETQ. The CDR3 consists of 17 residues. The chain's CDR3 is CASSYNKFGLLHNEQFF. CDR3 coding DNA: TGCGCCAGCAGCTACAACAAATTTGGACTACTGCACAATGAGCAGTTCTTC.

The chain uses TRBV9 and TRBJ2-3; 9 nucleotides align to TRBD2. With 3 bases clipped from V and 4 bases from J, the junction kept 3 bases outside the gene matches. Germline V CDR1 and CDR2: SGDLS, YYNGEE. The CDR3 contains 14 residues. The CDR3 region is CASSGSGRPDTQYF. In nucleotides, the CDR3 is TGTGCCAGCAGCGGCAGCGGGAGGCCAGATACGCAGTATTTT.

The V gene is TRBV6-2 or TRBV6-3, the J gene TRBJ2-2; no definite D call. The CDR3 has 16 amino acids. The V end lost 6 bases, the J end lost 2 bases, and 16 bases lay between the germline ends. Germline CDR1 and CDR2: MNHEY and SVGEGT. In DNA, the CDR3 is TGTGCCAGCAGCCCAGGAGTCCGGACCAACACCGGGGAGCTGTTTTTT. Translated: CASSPGVRTNTGELFF.

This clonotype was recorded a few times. The CDR3, as DNA: TGCAGTGCTAGACCGGACAGCAACTATGGCTACACCTTC. Encoded protein: CSARPDSNYGYTF. V is TRBV20-1 and J is TRBJ1-2; D is possibly TRBD1 (6 bases). The CDR3 contains 13 residues. V shed 2 bases and J shed 2 bases, with 9 bases lying between them. The V gene's germline CDR1 is DFQATT and CDR2 SNEGSKA (reference sequence).

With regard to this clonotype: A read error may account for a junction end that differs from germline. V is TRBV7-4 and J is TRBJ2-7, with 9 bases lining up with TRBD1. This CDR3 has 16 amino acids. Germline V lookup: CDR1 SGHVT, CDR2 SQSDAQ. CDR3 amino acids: CACSQSGTGSGYEQYF. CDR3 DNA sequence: TGTGCCTGCAGCCAATCGGGGACAGGGTCCGGGTACGAGCAGTACTTC.